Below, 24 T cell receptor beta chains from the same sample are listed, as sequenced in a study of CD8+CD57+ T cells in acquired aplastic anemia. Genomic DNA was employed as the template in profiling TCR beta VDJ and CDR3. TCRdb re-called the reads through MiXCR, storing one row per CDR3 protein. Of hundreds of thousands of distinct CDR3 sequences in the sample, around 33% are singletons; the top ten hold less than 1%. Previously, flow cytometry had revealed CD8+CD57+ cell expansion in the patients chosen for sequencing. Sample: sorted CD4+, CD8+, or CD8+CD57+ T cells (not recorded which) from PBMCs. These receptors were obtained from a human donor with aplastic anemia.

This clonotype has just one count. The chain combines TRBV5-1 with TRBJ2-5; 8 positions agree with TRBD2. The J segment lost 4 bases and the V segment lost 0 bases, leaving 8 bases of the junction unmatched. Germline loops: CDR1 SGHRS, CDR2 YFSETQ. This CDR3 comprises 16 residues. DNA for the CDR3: TGCGCCAGCAGCTTGGTGGTCGGGGGGGTTACAGAGACCCAGTACTTC. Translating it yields CASSLVVGGVTETQYF.

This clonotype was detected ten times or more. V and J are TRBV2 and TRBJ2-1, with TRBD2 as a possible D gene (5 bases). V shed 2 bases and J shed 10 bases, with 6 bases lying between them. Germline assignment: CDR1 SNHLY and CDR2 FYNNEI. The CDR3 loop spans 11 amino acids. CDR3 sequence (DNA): TGTGCCAGCAGTGAATGGGAGGAGCAGTTCTTC. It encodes CASSEWEEQFF.

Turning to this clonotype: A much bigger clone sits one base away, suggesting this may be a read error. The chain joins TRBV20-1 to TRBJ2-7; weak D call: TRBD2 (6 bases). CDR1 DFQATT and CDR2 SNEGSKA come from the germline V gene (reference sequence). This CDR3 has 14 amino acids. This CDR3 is CSASSPGEGYGQYF. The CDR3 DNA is TGCAGTGCTAGTTCCCCGGGAGAAGGCTACGGGCAGTACTTC.

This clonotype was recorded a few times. CDR3 residues: CASSPRGAAGWGNEQFF. In DNA, the CDR3 is TGTGCCAGCAGCCCTAGGGGCGCCGCGGGTTGGGGCAATGAGCAGTTCTTC. V gene TRBV25-1 combines with J gene TRBJ2-1, with D perhaps given as TRBD1 or TRBD2 (5 bases each). CDR3 length: 17 residues. Trimming removed 6 bases from V and 6 bases from J, with 24 bases in between. Germline CDR1 reads MGHDK; CDR2 reads SYGVNS.

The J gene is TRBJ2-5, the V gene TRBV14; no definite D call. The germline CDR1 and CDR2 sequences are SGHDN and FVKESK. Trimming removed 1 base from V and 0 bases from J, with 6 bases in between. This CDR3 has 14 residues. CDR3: CASSQGFYQETQYF. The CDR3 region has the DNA TGTGCCAGCAGCCAAGGTTTCTACCAAGAGACCCAGTACTTC.

The CDR3 region has the DNA TGTGCCAGCAGCTTAGGCGGGGCGTTGACAGATACGCAGTATTTT. It specifies CASSLGGALTDTQYF. The V gene is TRBV11-2, the J gene TRBJ2-3; perhaps TRBD2 as D (6 bases). Trimming removed 1 base at V and 3 bases at J, with 11 bases between. The CDR3 totals 15 residues. The germline gives CDR1 SGHAT, CDR2 FQNNGV.

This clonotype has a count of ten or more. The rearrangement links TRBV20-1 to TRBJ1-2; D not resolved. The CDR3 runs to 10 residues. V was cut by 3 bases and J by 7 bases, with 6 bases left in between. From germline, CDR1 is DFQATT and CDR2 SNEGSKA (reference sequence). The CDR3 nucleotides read TGCAGTGCTAGGGAGGGTGGCTACACCTTC. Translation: CSAREGGYTF.

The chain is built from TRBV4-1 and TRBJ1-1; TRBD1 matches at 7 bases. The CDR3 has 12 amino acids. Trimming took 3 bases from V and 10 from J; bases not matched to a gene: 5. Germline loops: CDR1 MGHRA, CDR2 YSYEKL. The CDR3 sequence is CASSHRDRVAFF. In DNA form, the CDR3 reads TGCGCCAGCAGCCACAGAGACAGGGTAGCTTTCTTT.

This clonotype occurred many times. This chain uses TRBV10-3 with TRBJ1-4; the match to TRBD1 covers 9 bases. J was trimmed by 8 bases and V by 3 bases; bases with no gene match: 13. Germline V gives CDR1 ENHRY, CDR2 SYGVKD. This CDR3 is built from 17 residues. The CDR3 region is CAISDQFLGQGTEKLFF. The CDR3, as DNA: TGTGCCATCAGTGATCAGTTCCTGGGACAGGGAACGGAAAAACTGTTTTTT.

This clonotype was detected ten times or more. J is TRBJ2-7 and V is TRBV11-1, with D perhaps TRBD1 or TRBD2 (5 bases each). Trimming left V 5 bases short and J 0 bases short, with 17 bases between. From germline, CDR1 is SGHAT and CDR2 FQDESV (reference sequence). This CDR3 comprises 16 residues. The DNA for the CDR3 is TGTGCCAGCAGCCCCTCAACCTGGGGGACCTCCTACGAGCAGTACTTC. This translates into CASSPSTWGTSYEQYF.

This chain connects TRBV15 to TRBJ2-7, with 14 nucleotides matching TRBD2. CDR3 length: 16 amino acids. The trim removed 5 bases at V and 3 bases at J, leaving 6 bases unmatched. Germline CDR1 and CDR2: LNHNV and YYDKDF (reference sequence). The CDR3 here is CATSGGLAGVFYEQYF. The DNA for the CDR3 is TGTGCCACCAGCGGGGGACTAGCGGGAGTCTTCTACGAGCAGTACTTC.

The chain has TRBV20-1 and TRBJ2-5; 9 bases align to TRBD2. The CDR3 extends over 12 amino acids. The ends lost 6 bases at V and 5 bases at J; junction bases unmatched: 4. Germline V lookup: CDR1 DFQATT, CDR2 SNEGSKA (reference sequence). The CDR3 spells CSACGGAETQYF. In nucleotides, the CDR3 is TGCAGTGCGTGCGGGGGGGCCGAGACCCAGTACTTC.

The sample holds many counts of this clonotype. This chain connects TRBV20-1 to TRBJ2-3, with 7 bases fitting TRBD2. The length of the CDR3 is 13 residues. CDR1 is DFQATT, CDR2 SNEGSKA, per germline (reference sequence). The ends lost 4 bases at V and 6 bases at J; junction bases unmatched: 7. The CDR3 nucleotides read TGCAGTGCTAATGGCGGGAGCTCTGATACGCAGTATTTT. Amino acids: CSANGGSSDTQYF.

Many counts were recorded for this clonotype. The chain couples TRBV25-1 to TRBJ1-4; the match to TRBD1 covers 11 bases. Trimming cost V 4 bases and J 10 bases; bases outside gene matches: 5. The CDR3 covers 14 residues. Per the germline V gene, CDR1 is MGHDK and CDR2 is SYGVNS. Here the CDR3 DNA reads TGTGCCAGCAGTGTGACAGGGACAGGGGGAAAACTGTTTTTT. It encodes CASSVTGTGGKLFF.

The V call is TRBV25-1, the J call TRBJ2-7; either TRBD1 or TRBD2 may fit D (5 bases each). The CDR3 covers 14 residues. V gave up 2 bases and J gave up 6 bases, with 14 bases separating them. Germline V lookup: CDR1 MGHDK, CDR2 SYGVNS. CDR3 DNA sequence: TGTGCCAGCAGTGAAGGACTCTTTGGGGGCGAGCAGTACTTC. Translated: CASSEGLFGGEQYF.

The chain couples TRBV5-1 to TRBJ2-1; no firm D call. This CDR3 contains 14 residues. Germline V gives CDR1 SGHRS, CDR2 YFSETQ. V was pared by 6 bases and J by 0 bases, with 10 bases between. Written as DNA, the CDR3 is TGCGCCAGCAACCCCGGGTCCTCCTACAATGAGCAGTTCTTC. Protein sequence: CASNPGSSYNEQFF.

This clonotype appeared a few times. CDR3 sequence reads: CASSGLSGPTGELFF. The CDR3 region has the DNA TGTGCCAGCAGTGGCTTATCGGGGCCCACCGGGGAGCTGTTTTTT. The chain combines TRBV6-1 with TRBJ2-2, with D perhaps TRBD1 or TRBD2 (5 bases each). Germline CDR1 is MNHNS and CDR2 is SASEGT. Between the trimmed V and J ends, which lost 4 bases and 4 bases, there was a span of 13 bases. CDR3 length equals 15 residues.

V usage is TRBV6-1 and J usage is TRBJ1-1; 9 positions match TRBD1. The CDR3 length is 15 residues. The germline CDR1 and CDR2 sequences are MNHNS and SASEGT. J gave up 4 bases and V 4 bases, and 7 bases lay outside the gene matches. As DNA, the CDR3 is TGTGCCAGCAGTGGAACAGGGGGCGCAGGCACTGAAGCTTTCTTT. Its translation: CASSGTGGAGTEAFF.

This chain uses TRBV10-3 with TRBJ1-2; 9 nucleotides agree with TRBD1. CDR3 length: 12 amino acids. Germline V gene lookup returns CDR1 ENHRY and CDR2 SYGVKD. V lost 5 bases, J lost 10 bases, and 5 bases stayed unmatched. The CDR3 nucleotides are TGTGCCATCAGTACAGGGGGCAGCGCCTACACCTTC. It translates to CAISTGGSAYTF.

The chain's CDR3 is CATSDHHGTGDGEQFF. The CDR3 nucleotides are TGTGCCACCAGTGACCACCACGGGACAGGGGATGGTGAGCAGTTCTTC. V and J are TRBV24-1 and TRBJ2-1; TRBD1 aligns across 10 bases. Germline CDR1 is KGHDR and CDR2 is SFDVKD. With V trimmed by 4 bases and J by 9 bases, 11 bases remained unmatched. The CDR3 is made up of 16 amino acids.

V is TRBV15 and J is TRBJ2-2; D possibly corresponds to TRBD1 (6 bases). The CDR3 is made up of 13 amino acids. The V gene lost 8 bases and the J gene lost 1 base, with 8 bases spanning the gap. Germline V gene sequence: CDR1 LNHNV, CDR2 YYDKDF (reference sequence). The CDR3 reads CATRQENTGELFF. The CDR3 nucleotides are TGTGCCACCCGACAGGAGAACACCGGGGAGCTGTTTTTT.

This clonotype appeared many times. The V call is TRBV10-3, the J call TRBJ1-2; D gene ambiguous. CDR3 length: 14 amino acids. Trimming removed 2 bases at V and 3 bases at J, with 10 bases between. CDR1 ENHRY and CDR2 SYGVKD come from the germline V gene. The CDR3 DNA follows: TGTGCCATCAGTGAGGGTATGATCGACTATGGCTACACCTTC. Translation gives CAISEGMIDYGYTF.

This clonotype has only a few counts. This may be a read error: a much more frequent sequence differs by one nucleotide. CDR3 protein: CASSSTGRELFF. The DNA of the CDR3 is TGTGCCAGCAGCTCGACAGGGCGGGAGCTGTTTTTT. The chain recombines TRBV7-2 with TRBJ2-2, with 7 nucleotides matching TRBD1. Per the germline V gene, CDR1 is SGHTA and CDR2 is FQGNSA. V dropped 4 bases and J dropped 9; count of bases not matched to a gene: 2. The CDR3 contains 12 residues.

The chain's CDR3 is CASSQQYRLAGGPDTQYF. The CDR3 DNA reads TGTGCCAGCAGCCAACAGTACCGACTAGCGGGAGGGCCGGATACGCAGTATTTT. V usage is TRBV14 and J usage is TRBJ2-3; 14 bases align to TRBD2. The CDR3 consists of 18 residues. Germline loops: CDR1 SGHDN, CDR2 FVKESK. J was trimmed by 6 bases and V by 2 bases; bases with no gene match: 10.